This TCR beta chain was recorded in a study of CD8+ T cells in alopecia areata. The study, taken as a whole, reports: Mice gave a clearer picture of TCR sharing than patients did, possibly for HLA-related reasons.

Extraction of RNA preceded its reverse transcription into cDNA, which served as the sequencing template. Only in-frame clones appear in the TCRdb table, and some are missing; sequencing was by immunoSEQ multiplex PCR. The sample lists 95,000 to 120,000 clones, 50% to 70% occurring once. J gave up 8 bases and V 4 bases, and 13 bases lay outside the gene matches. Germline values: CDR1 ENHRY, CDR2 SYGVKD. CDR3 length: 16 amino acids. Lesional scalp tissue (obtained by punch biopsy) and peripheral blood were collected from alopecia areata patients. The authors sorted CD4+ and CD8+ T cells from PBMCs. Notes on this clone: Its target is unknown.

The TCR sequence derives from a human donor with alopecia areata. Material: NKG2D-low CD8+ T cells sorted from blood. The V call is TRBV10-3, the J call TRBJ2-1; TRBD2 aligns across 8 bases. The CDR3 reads CAISVASGLSGHEQFF. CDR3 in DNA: TGTGCCATCAGTGTGGCTAGCGGGCTATCAGGCCATGAGCAGTTCTTC.